The present entry profiles one TCR beta chain with its context. Naive CD8 isolation took CD45RO-negative cells positively selected for CCR7 and excluded terminally differentiated effector memory CD45RA+ cells. The data were obtained in a study of shared clonotypes between healthy human individuals. The table came from immunoSEQ multiplex PCR; TCRdb's copy has only in-frame clones and leaves some out. Of around 2,100,000 clones in the sample, about 95% were seen once. Germline V lookup: CDR1 SEHNR, CDR2 FQNEAQ (reference sequence). The trim removed 5 bases at V and 0 bases at J, leaving 10 bases unmatched. CDR3 size: 19 residues.

V is TRBV7-9 and J is TRBJ2-6; 10 bases line up with TRBD1. The sample taken for sequencing was naive CD8+ T cells sorted from blood. The sequence derives from a man aged 18 to 30 in good health. As DNA, the CDR3 is TGTGCCAGCAGCCTAAAGCCCGGGACAGGGGACTCTGGGGCCAACGTCCTGACTTTC. This gives the protein CASSLKPGTGDSGANVLTF.